This TCR beta chain comes out of a study of blood T cell repertoires in COVID-19. Study as a whole: From T cells, B-cell-depleted T cells, or PBMCs came the material, which was cDNA or gDNA.

Original analysis: Counts of nucleated cells, estimated from reference gene primer amplification, were obtained. Libraries were prepared by immunoSEQ multiplex PCR; TCRdb keeps only in-frame clonotypes and omits some of them. The DNA was the basis for D and trimming; V, J and clone size are from that table. The table has around 240,000 clones, approximately 83% seen once. Residents of 24 US areas, aged roughly 18 to 89 years, made up the participants. Clinical history reported by participants formed the basis on which cohorts were assigned. The sequence was obtained from a woman in her forties or fifties who had recovered from COVID-19. The sample consisted of PBMCs or T cells enriched from blood (not recorded which).

CDR3 loop: CSVYGRANYGYTF. The DNA of the CDR3 is TGCAGCGTTTACGGCAGGGCTAACTATGGCTACACCTTC. This chain joins TRBV29-1 and TRBJ1-2; TRBD1 might be the D (5 bases). V gave up 5 bases and J gave up 0 bases, with 10 bases separating them. Germline lookup yields CDR1 SQVTM and CDR2 ANQGSEA. This CDR3 spans 13 amino acids.